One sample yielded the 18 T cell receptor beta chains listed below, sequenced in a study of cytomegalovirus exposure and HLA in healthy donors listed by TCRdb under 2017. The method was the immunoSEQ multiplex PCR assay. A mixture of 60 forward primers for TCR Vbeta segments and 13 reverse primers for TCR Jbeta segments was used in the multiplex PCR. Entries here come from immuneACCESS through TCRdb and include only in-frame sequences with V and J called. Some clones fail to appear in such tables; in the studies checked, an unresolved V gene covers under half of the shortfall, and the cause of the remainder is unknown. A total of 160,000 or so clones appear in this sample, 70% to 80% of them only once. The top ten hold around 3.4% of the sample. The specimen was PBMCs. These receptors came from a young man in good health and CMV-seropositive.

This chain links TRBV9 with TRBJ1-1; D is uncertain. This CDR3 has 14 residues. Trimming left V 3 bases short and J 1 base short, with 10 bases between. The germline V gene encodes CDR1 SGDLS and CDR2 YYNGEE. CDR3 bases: TGTGCCAGCAGCGCTCAGACTGAGAACACTGAAGCTTTCTTT. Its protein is CASSAQTENTEAFF. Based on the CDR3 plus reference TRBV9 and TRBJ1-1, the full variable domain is DSGVTQTPKHLITATGQRVTLRCSPRSGDLSVYWYQQSLDQGLQFLIQYYNGEERAKGNILERFSAQQFPDLHSELNLSSLELGDSALYFCASSAQTENTEAFFGQGTRLTVV.

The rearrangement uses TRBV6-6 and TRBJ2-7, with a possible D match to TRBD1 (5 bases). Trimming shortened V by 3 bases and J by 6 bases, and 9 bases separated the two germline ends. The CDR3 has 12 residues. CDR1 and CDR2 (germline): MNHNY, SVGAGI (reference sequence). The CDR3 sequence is CASSYQGSEQYF. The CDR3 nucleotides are TGTGCCAGCAGTTATCAGGGTAGCGAGCAGTACTTC.

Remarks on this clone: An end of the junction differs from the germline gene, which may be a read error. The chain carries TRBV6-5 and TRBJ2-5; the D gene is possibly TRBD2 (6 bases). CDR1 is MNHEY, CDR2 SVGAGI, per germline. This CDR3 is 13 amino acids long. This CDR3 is CASRPGGGEAQYF. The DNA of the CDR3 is TGTGCCAGCAGACCCGGGGGAGGAGAGGCCCAGTACTTC.

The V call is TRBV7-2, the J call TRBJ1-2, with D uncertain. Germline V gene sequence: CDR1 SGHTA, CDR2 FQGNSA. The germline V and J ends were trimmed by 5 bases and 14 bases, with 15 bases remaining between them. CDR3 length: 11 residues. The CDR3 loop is CASSRSGLATF. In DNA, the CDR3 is TGTGCCAGCAGCCGGAGTGGTTTAGCTACCTTC.

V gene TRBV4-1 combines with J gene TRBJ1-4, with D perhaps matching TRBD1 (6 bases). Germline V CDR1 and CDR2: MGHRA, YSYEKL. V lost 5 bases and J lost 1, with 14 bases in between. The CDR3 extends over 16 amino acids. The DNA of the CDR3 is TGCGCCAGCAGCATATACCGGACAGAAACTAATGAAAAACTGTTTTTT. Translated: CASSIYRTETNEKLFF.

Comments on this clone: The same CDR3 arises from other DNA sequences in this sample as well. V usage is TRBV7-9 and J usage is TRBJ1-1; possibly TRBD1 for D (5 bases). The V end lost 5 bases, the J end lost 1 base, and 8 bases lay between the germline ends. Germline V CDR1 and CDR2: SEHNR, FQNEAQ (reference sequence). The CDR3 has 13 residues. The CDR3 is CASSLTGNTEAFF. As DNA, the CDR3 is TGTGCCAGCAGCCTTACAGGGAACACTGAAGCTTTCTTT.

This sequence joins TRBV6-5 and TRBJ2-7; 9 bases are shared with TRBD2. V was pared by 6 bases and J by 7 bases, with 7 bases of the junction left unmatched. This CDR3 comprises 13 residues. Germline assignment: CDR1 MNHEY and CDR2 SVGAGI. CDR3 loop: CASRTSGPSEQYF. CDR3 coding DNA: TGTGCCAGCAGAACTAGCGGGCCTTCTGAGCAGTACTTC.

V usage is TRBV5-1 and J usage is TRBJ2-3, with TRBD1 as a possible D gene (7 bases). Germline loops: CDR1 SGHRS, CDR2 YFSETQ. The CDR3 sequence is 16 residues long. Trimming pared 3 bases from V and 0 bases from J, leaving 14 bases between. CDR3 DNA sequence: TGCGCCAGCAGCTGGGGGGACAGACCAAGCACAGATACGCAGTATTTT. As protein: CASSWGDRPSTDTQYF.

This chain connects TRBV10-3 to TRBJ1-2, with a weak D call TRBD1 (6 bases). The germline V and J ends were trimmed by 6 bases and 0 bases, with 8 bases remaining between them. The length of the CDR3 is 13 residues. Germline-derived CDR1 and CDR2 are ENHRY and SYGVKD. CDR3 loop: CAIRRQANYGYTF. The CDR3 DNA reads TGTGCCATCAGAAGACAGGCTAACTATGGCTACACCTTC.

DNA for the CDR3: TGTGCCAGTAACCCCGCTACGACCTACAATGAGCAGTTCTTC. Protein: CASNPATTYNEQFF. The chain uses TRBV19 and TRBJ2-1; D is unresolved. Trimming stripped 7 bases from V and 2 bases from J, with 12 bases between. The germline V gene has CDR1 LNHDA and CDR2 SQIVND (reference sequence). The CDR3 contains 14 residues.

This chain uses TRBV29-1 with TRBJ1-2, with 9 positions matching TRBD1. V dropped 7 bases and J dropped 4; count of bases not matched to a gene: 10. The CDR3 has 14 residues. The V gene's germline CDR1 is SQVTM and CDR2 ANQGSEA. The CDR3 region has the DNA TGCAGCGCACCCGCGGGACAGGGAATCTATGGCTACACCTTC. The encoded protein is CSAPAGQGIYGYTF.

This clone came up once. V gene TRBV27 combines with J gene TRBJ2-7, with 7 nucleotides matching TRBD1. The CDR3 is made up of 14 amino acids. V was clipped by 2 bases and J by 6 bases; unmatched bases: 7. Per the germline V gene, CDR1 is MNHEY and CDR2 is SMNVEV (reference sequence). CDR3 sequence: CASSLMAGGREQYF. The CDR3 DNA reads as TGTGCCAGCAGTTTAATGGCAGGGGGACGCGAGCAGTACTTC.

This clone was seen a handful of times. The CDR3 DNA is TGCAGCGTTGAAGCTAGCGGGGGGGCACAGACCCAGTACTTC. It yields the protein CSVEASGGAQTQYF. The J gene is TRBJ2-5, the V gene TRBV29-1; 12 bases are shared with TRBD2. The V and J ends lost 1 base and 6 bases, in that order; junction bases with no gene match: 3. CDR1 and CDR2 from the germline V gene are SQVTM and ANQGSEA. This CDR3 is 14 amino acids long.

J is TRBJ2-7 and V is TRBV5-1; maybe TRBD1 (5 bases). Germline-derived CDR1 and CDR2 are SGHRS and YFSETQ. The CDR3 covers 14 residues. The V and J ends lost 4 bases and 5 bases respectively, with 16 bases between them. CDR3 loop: CASSPGQGPDEQYF. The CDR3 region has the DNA TGCGCCAGCAGCCCCGGGCAGGGTCCCGACGAGCAGTACTTC.

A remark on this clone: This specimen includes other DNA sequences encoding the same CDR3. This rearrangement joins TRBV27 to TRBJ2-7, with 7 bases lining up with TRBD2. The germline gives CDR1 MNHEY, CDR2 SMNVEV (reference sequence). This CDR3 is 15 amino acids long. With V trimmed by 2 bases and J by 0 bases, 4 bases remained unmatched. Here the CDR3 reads CASSLRGGSSYEQYF. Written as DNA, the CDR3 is TGTGCCAGCAGTTTAAGGGGAGGGAGCTCCTACGAGCAGTACTTC.

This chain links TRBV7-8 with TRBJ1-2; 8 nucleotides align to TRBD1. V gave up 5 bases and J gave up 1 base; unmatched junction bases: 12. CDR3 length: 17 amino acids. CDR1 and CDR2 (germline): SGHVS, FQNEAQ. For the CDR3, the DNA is TGTGCCAGCAGCGCACGAACGGGACAGGACGGTAACTATGGCTACACCTTC. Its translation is CASSARTGQDGNYGYTF.

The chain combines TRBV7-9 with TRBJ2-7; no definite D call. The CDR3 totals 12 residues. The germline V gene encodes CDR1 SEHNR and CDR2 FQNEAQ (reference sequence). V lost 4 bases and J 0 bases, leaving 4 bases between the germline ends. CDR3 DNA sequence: TGTGCCAGCAGCTCGAGCTCCTACGAGCAGTACTTC. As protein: CASSSSSYEQYF.

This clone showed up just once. As DNA, the CDR3 is TGTGCCAGCAGCGAAGGTCTGGGGCCCGTGGCAGATACGCAGTATTTT. Translated: CASSEGLGPVADTQYF. The chain uses TRBV7-6 and TRBJ2-3; perhaps TRBD1 as D (5 bases). With 5 bases removed from V and 4 bases from J, the gap between germline ends came to 19 bases. Germline V gene lookup returns CDR1 SGHVS and CDR2 FNYEAQ. This CDR3 contains 16 residues.